Given below is one T cell receptor beta chain in context. The antigen is unknown. Sample-barcoded 5' priming and a J-beta primer mix drove a second PCR of about 7 to 11 cycles. Each CDR3 protein is one row after TCRdb ran MiXCR on the 5' RACE reads. The repertoire holds about 640,000 distinct CDR3 sequences, roughly 53% seen once, with about two fifths in the top ten. The CDR3 is 11 amino acids. Trimming stripped 5 bases from V and 9 bases from J, with 9 bases between. Drawn from each donor were approximately 9.2 milliliters of peripheral blood. Isolation recovered at least 7 million PBMCs from every sample. These data originate in a study of blood T cells in healthy people across ages. Regarding the study as a whole: Age advanced and TCR beta diversity per million T cells fell, roughly linearly. Changes in expanded clonotypes were possibly confounded, as the CMV status of donors was unknown.

Material for sequencing was blood. The V call is TRBV12-3 or TRBV12-4, the J call TRBJ2-3, with D hard to call. This receptor was obtained from a man in his fifties or sixties in good health. The chain's CDR3 is CASSPPRTQYF. The CDR3 DNA reads TGTGCCAGCAGTCCCCCCCGGACGCAGTATTTT.